These 15 T cell receptor beta chains were all obtained from the same sample, sequenced in a study of control samples from healthy donors and cancer patients. Assay: immunoSEQ multiplex PCR; the TCRdb copy retains only in-frame clones and omits some. The sample carries some 200,000 clones, about 95% recorded once. The sample taken for sequencing was blood. These receptors were collected from a man aged 45 to 65 in good health.

The V call is TRBV5-1, the J call TRBJ1-3; D call uncertain. This CDR3 is 14 amino acids long. V was clipped by 0 bases and J by 2 bases, with 6 bases between them. From germline, CDR1 is SGHRS and CDR2 YFSETQ. CDR3 DNA sequence: TGCGCCAGCAGCTTGGGTGGACCTGGAAACACCATATATTTT. Its protein is CASSLGGPGNTIYF.

This clone has just one count. V usage is TRBV6-6 and J usage is TRBJ2-1; D gene uncertain. V dropped 6 bases and J dropped 10 bases, with 10 bases sitting between them. The CDR3 covers 11 residues. The germline gives CDR1 MNHNY, CDR2 SVGAGI (reference sequence). CDR3 in amino acids: CASSPLSEQFF. In DNA form, the CDR3 reads TGTGCCAGCAGCCCCCTCTCAGAGCAGTTCTTC.

The table lists this clone with a count of one. The V call is TRBV21-1, the J call TRBJ2-2; TRBD1 is taken as the D call from the table, unchecked against the DNA. TRBV21-1 is a documented pseudogene. This CDR3 contains 16 residues. The DNA of the CDR3 is TGTGCCAGCAGCCCCCGACAGGGTCAGCACACCGGGGAGCTGTTTTTT. It is translated as CASSPRQGQHTGELFF.

The gene calls are TRBV3-1 (or the pseudogene TRBV3-2) and TRBJ1-5, with D unclear. Between the trimmed V and J ends, which lost 0 bases and 5 bases, there was a span of 17 bases. The germline CDR1 and CDR2 sequences are LGHDT and YNNKEL (reference sequence). The CDR3 has 17 amino acids. The CDR3 DNA is TGTGCCAGCAGCCAAGATCGATCAGAGAAAGGCCATCAGCCCCAGCATTTT. Its translation: CASSQDRSEKGHQPQHF.

The V call is TRBV7-8, the J call TRBJ2-1; D may be TRBD1 (5 bases). Trimming left V 5 bases short and J 9 bases short, with 11 bases between. This CDR3 spans 12 amino acids. Looked up from germline, CDR1 is SGHVS and CDR2 is FQNEAQ. The CDR3 region has the DNA TGTGCCAGCAGCCTGACCAGGGCTGAGCAGTTCTTC. It yields the protein CASSLTRAEQFF.

CDR3 in amino acids: CASSLGTGKIDYGYTF. The CDR3 nucleotides read TGTGCCAGCAGCTTAGGGACAGGGAAAATCGACTATGGCTACACCTTC. This chain uses TRBV11-2 with TRBJ1-2; TRBD1 agrees at 8 bases. The ends lost 1 base at V and 3 bases at J; junction bases unmatched: 7. Germline V lookup: CDR1 SGHAT, CDR2 FQNNGV. This CDR3 contains 16 residues.

The J gene is TRBJ1-3, the V gene TRBV18; a possible D gene is TRBD1 (5 bases). The ends were cut back, 6 bases at V and 0 bases at J, with 15 bases in the middle. CDR3 length: 16 amino acids. In germline, CDR1 is KGHSH, CDR2 LQKENI. The CDR3 nucleotides are TGTGCCAGCTCCCCCCAGGGACCCTTCTCTGGAAACACCATATATTTT. Translation gives CASSPQGPFSGNTIYF.

The rearrangement uses TRBV6-5 and TRBJ1-1, with D possibly TRBD1 on 6 matching bases. This CDR3 contains 14 residues. The germline V gene encodes CDR1 MNHEY and CDR2 SVGAGI. Deletions cut 5 bases from V and 4 bases from J, with 14 bases between. The CDR3 here is CASSQIGGATEAFF. Written as DNA, the CDR3 is TGTGCCAGCAGTCAAATCGGGGGCGCCACTGAAGCTTTCTTT.

V and J are TRBV5-1 and TRBJ2-2; no firm D call. This CDR3 is built from 15 residues. V lost 0 bases to trimming and J lost 1 base, with 7 bases between them. Germline loops: CDR1 SGHRS, CDR2 YFSETQ. The CDR3 coding sequence is TGCGCCAGCAGCTTGGGGCACCAGAACACCGGGGAGCTGTTTTTT. Protein product: CASSLGHQNTGELFF.

This chain links TRBV1 with TRBJ2-7; the D call of TRBD1 is as the table states it, not checked on the DNA. TRBV1 is designated a pseudogene. The CDR3 length is 16 residues. CDR3 sequence: CTSSHGTGALDYEQYF. Written as DNA, the CDR3 is TGCACCAGCAGCCACGGGACAGGGGCCCTAGATTACGAGCAGTACTTC.

This clone was seen just once. The chain uses TRBV15 and TRBJ1-2; TRBD1 matches at 8 bases. J gave up 4 bases and V 2 bases, and 21 bases lay outside the gene matches. Germline CDR1 is LNHNV and CDR2 is YYDKDF (reference sequence). The CDR3 spans 20 residues. The CDR3, as DNA: TGTGCCACCAGCAGAAACCTGTTATTAGATATTAGACAGGGGTTCTATGGCTACACCTTC. Its protein product is CATSRNLLLDIRQGFYGYTF.

The V and J genes are TRBV7-2 and TRBJ2-1; 9 nucleotides align to TRBD2. Germline CDR1 and CDR2: SGHTA and FQGNSA. The trim removed 6 bases at V and 10 bases at J, leaving 19 bases unmatched. This CDR3 is built from 17 residues. In DNA, the CDR3 is TGTGCCAGCAGTCACAGCCACCAGGGGCGGGGGGGCATCGAGCAGTTCTTC. Translated: CASSHSHQGRGGIEQFF.

The chain joins TRBV5-1 to TRBJ2-3, with TRBD2 matching 12 bases. The CDR3 totals 16 residues. V lost 4 bases, J lost 4 bases, and 7 bases stayed unmatched. CDR1 is SGHRS, CDR2 YFSETQ, per germline. DNA for the CDR3: TGCGCCAGCAGCCCTAGCGGGGGGGGTAGGGCAGATACGCAGTATTTT. This gives the protein CASSPSGGGRADTQYF.

The genes are TRBV7-2 and TRBJ1-4; maybe TRBD1 (5 bases). Germline V gene data show CDR1 as SGHTA and CDR2 as FQGNSA. Trimming took off 5 bases at V and 8 bases at J, with 12 bases between the two ends. The CDR3 has 13 residues. CDR3 loop: CASSPQRQEKLFF. The CDR3 coding sequence is TGTGCCAGCAGCCCGCAAAGACAGGAAAAACTGTTTTTT. The full variable domain, in which reference TRBV7-2 and TRBJ1-4 provide the parts outside the CDR3, is GAGVSQSPSNKVTEKGKDVELRCDPISGHTALYWYRQSLGQGLEFLIYFQGNSAPDKSGLPSDRFSAERTGGSVSTLTIQRTQQEDSAVYLCASSPQRQEKLFFGSGTQLSVL.

The chain is built from TRBV7-6 and TRBJ1-6; D may be TRBD1 (5 bases). CDR1 is SGHVS and CDR2 is FNYEAQ in the germline V gene. The CDR3 contains 15 residues. V dropped 1 base and J dropped 9 bases, with 13 bases sitting between them. The CDR3 here is CASSLEAGMGSPLHF. CDR3 sequence (DNA): TGTGCCAGCAGCTTAGAGGCAGGGATGGGTTCACCCCTCCACTTT.